This TCR beta chain comes out of a study of chemoradiotherapy in HPV16-positive cancers. The protocol was immunoSEQ multiplex PCR, while the TCRdb copy is restricted to in-frame clones and leaves out a portion. The profile shows under 15,000 clones, about nine tenths of them singletons. CDR1 MNHEY and CDR2 SMNVEV come from the germline V gene (reference sequence). The CDR3 has 14 amino acids. Trimming left V 0 bases short and J 8 bases short, with 13 bases between. The V call is TRBV27, the J call TRBJ1-2; the D gene is possibly TRBD1 (6 bases). This sequence was found in a human donor with HPV-associated anogenital cancer. Sequences were derived from blood, sampled from a patient who underwent chemoradiotherapy. The CDR3 loop reads CASSLSTGRGGYTF. The CDR3 nucleotides read TGTGCCAGCAGTTTATCGACGGGGAGGGGGGGCTACACCTTC.